This entry lists 21 T cell receptor beta chains sequenced from one sample in a study of T cell responses to AZD1222 COVID-19 vaccine. TCRdb keeps only in-frame clones here, not all; method: immunoSEQ multiplex PCR. The sample holds roughly 140,000 clones; roughly 90% are singletons and the top ten take approximately 4.5%. Sequencing was performed on peripheral blood, taken on day 0 of AZD1222 vaccination. The receptors were gathered from an adult in good health.

This chain joins TRBV28 and TRBJ1-5; D is possibly TRBD1 (5 bases). Trimming removed 2 bases from V and 0 bases from J, with 17 bases in between. The CDR3 is 18 residues long. Germline V lookup: CDR1 MDHEN, CDR2 SYDVKM. This chain's CDR3 is CASSLIPGLGDSNQPQHF. CDR3 nucleotides: TGTGCCAGCAGTTTAATTCCAGGGTTAGGAGATAGCAATCAGCCCCAGCATTTT. Based on the CDR3 plus reference TRBV28 and TRBJ1-5, the full variable domain is DVKVTQSSRYLVKRTGEKVFLECVQDMDHENMFWYRQDPGLGLRLIYFSYDVKMKEKGDIPEGYSVSREKKERFSLILESASTNQTSMYLCASSLIPGLGDSNQPQHFGDGTRLSIL.

V is TRBV30 and J is TRBJ2-7; weak D call: TRBD2 (5 bases). Germline lookup yields CDR1 GTSNPN and CDR2 SVGIG (reference sequence). Trimming took 0 bases from V and 2 from J, leaving 17 bases between them. This CDR3 is 16 amino acids long. CDR3 bases: TGTGCCTGGAGTGTATATGGTCCGGGATACGCCTACGAGCAGTACTTC. Translation: CAWSVYGPGYAYEQYF. Together with reference TRBV30 and TRBJ2-7, the CDR3 gives the full variable domain: SQTIHQWPATLVQPVGSPLSLECTVEGTSNPNLYWYRQAAGRGLQLLFYSVGIGQISSEVPQNLSASRPQDRQFILSSKKLLLSDSGFYLCAWSVYGPGYAYEQYFGPGTRLTVT.

This rearrangement joins TRBV2 to TRBJ2-5; D is undetermined. CDR3 length: 13 residues. Trimming removed 5 bases at V and 4 bases at J, with 11 bases between. Germline loops: CDR1 SNHLY, CDR2 FYNNEI. The CDR3 coding sequence is TGTGCCAGCAGTCCTGGCGTCGGAGAGACCCAGTACTTC. Translated, it gives CASSPGVGETQYF.

This sequence joins TRBV4-2 and TRBJ2-5, with 10 bases matching TRBD2. Germline lookup yields CDR1 LGHNA and CDR2 YNFKEQ. The ends lost 4 bases at V and 0 bases at J; junction bases unmatched: 14. The CDR3 contains 19 residues. CDR3 protein: CASSRTRGSSGGDQETQYF. CDR3 DNA: TGTGCCAGCAGCCGGACGCGGGGTTCAAGCGGGGGGGACCAAGAGACCCAGTACTTC.

The chain combines TRBV7-6 with TRBJ2-5, with D hard to call. Per germline, CDR1 SGHVS and CDR2 FNYEAQ. V gave up 0 bases and J gave up 2 bases, with 10 bases separating them. The CDR3 length is 15 residues. The CDR3 protein is CASSLARTGQETQYF. CDR3 DNA sequence: TGTGCCAGCAGCTTAGCGAGGACCGGGCAAGAGACCCAGTACTTC.

The chain recombines TRBV9 with TRBJ2-3; TRBD2 matches 9 bases. The ends lost 2 bases at V and 0 bases at J; junction bases unmatched: 4. The CDR3 has 16 amino acids. CDR1 and CDR2 from the germline V gene are SGDLS and YYNGEE. CDR3 coding DNA: TGTGCCAGCAGCGTCGGGACTAGCAGCAGCACAGATACGCAGTATTTT. This codes for CASSVGTSSSTDTQYF.

This clone has more than one count but fewer than ten. Here the CDR3 reads CASSWSGSTDTQYF. CDR3 coding DNA: TGTGCCAGCAGCTGGAGCGGGAGCACAGATACGCAGTATTTT. The V and J genes are TRBV13 and TRBJ2-3, with a possible D match to TRBD2 (6 bases). This CDR3 spans 14 amino acids. Germline V CDR1 and CDR2: PRHDT, FYEKMQ (reference sequence). Trimming removed 4 bases at V and 0 bases at J, with 8 bases between.

This chain connects TRBV4-1 to TRBJ2-1, with TRBD2 identical over 7 bases. The CDR3 loop spans 17 amino acids. V shed 1 base and J 2 bases; nucleotides not matched to a gene: 8. CDR1 and CDR2 (germline): MGHRA, YSYEKL. The CDR3 loop reads CASSQVRKRGTYNEQFF. DNA for the CDR3: TGCGCCAGCAGCCAAGTTCGTAAGCGGGGAACCTACAATGAGCAGTTCTTC.

This chain links TRBV7-9 with TRBJ1-2; D unresolved. Germline V lookup: CDR1 SEHNR, CDR2 FQNEAQ (reference sequence). The CDR3 length is 13 residues. The V end was cut by 5 bases, the J end by 1 base, with 8 bases between. The CDR3 is CASSLDVNYGYTF. CDR3 coding DNA: TGTGCCAGCAGCCTGGACGTTAACTATGGCTACACCTTC.

The chain couples TRBV4-1 to TRBJ2-2, with 9 nucleotides matching TRBD1. In germline, CDR1 is MGHRA, CDR2 YSYEKL. This CDR3 has 16 amino acids. The V and J ends lost 2 bases and 7 bases, in that order; junction bases with no gene match: 8. CDR3 bases: TGCGCCAGCAGCCAACCCGGGACAGGGAGGGGCGGGGAGCTGTTTTTT. It specifies CASSQPGTGRGGELFF.

The chain carries TRBV10-1 and TRBJ1-5; D gene unclear. Germline lookup yields CDR1 WNHNN and CDR2 SYGVQD (reference sequence). The CDR3 consists of 14 residues. Trimming cost V 3 bases and J 2 bases, with 8 bases left between them. The CDR3, as DNA: TGCGCCAGCAGTGACGGGTCAGGCAATCAGCCCCAGCATTTT. Translated, it gives CASSDGSGNQPQHF.

This clone was counted a single time. The V gene is TRBV4-1, the J gene TRBJ2-5; D is perhaps TRBD2 (7 bases). This CDR3 region has 17 residues. Trimming stripped 0 bases from V and 2 bases from J, with 16 bases between. The germline V gene has CDR1 MGHRA and CDR2 YSYEKL. The CDR3 protein is CASSQDWGGGWQETQYF. CDR3 bases: TGCGCCAGCAGCCAAGATTGGGGGGGCGGGTGGCAAGAGACCCAGTACTTC.

In DNA, the CDR3 is TGTGCCTGGAGTGTACTAGGGGGTAGTTCACCCCTCCACTTT. This encodes CAWSVLGGSSPLHF. The V and J genes are TRBV30 and TRBJ1-6; D may be TRBD1 (6 bases). Germline values: CDR1 GTSNPN, CDR2 SVGIG (reference sequence). The CDR3 spans 14 residues. V dropped 0 bases and J dropped 9 bases, with 12 bases sitting between them.

V is TRBV9 and J is TRBJ2-1; 10 bases fit TRBD1. With V trimmed by 4 bases and J by 8 bases, 12 bases remained unmatched. Germline-derived CDR1 and CDR2 are SGDLS and YYNGEE. CDR3 length: 16 amino acids. The CDR3 protein is CASSFWGTGVGDEQFF. CDR3 nucleotides: TGTGCCAGCAGCTTCTGGGGGACAGGGGTTGGAGATGAGCAGTTCTTC.

This rearrangement joins TRBV11-2 to TRBJ2-7; 7 bases are a match to TRBD1. With V trimmed by 4 bases and J by 1 base, 4 bases remained unmatched. Germline assignment: CDR1 SGHAT and CDR2 FQNNGV. The CDR3 runs to 14 residues. The CDR3 DNA reads as TGTGCCAGCAGCTGGTTGACAGGGTCCTACGAGCAGTACTTC. Amino acid sequence: CASSWLTGSYEQYF.

The CDR3 protein is CASRLANGQETQYF. CDR3 DNA sequence: TGTGCCAGCAGGTTGGCTAACGGGCAAGAGACCCAGTACTTC. V gene TRBV6-5 combines with J gene TRBJ2-5; D is unresolved. Trimming left V 6 bases short and J 2 bases short, with 13 bases between. The V gene's germline CDR1 is MNHEY and CDR2 SVGAGI. The CDR3 spans 14 residues.

The CDR3 DNA is TGTGCCAGCAGTTACATGGGGGTGGTCACTGAAGCTTTCTTT. As protein: CASSYMGVVTEAFF. The chain has TRBV6-5 and TRBJ1-1; perhaps TRBD1 as D (5 bases). Trimming left V 2 bases short and J 4 bases short, with 11 bases between. Germline-derived CDR1 and CDR2 are MNHEY and SVGAGI. CDR3 length: 14 residues.

The CDR3 reads CASRKGQGANYGYTF. As DNA, the CDR3 is TGTGCCAGCAGGAAAGGACAGGGGGCTAACTATGGCTACACCTTC. V and J are TRBV27 and TRBJ1-2, with TRBD1 matching 10 bases. The ends lost 6 bases at V and 0 bases at J; junction bases unmatched: 4. Germline V gene lookup returns CDR1 MNHEY and CDR2 SMNVEV (reference sequence). This CDR3 spans 15 amino acids.

V is TRBV20-1 and J is TRBJ1-2; perhaps TRBD1 as D (5 bases). The V end lost 3 bases, the J end lost 5 bases, and 19 bases lay between the germline ends. The CDR3 spans 15 residues. Germline CDR1 reads DFQATT; CDR2 reads SNEGSKA (reference sequence). The CDR3 loop is CSASQGTGANYGYTF. CDR3 coding DNA: TGCAGTGCTAGTCAAGGGACCGGGGCCAATTATGGCTACACCTTC.

V usage is TRBV6-5 and J usage is TRBJ1-6; 8 bases are a match to TRBD1. Per germline, CDR1 MNHEY and CDR2 SVGAGI. The CDR3 covers 14 residues. With V trimmed by 6 bases and J by 10 bases, 8 bases remained unmatched. DNA of the CDR3: TGTGCCAGCAGGGATCGGACAGGGCGGTCACCCCTCCACTTT. Translation: CASRDRTGRSPLHF.

The gene calls are TRBV12-5 and TRBJ2-7; 8 nucleotides match TRBD1. There are 15 residues in the CDR3. Germline V gene data show CDR1 as LGHNT and CDR2 as FRNRAP. The J segment lost 2 bases and the V segment lost 2 bases, leaving 5 bases of the junction unmatched. The CDR3 spells CASGLTTGQAYEQYF. The DNA of the CDR3 is TGTGCTAGTGGTTTGACTACGGGACAGGCCTACGAGCAGTACTTC.